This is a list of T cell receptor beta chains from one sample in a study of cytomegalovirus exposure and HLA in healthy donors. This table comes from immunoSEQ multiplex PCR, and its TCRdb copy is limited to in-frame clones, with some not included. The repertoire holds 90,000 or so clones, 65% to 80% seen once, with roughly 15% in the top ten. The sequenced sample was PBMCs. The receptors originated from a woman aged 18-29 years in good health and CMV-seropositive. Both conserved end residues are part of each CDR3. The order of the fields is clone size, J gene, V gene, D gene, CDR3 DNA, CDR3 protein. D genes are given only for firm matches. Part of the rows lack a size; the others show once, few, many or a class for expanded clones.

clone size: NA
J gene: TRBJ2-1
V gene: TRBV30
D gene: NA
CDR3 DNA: TGTGCCTGGAGTGGGAGAACCGAGCAGTTCTTC
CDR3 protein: CAWSGRTEQFF

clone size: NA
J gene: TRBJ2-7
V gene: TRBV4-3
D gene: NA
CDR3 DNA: TGCGCCAGCAGCCAAGAAGCCCTGCCGGGACAAACCTACGAGCAGTACTTC
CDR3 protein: CASSQEALPGQTYEQYF

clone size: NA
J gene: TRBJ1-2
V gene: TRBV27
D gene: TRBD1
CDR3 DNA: TGTGCCAGCACCCCGGGGGACAGCAGCTATGGCTACACCTTC
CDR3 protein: CASTPGDSSYGYTF

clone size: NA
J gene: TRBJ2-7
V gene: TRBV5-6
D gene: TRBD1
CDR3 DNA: TGTGCCAGCAGCCTAGGACAGGGAGAGACCTACGAGCAGTACTTC
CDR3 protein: CASSLGQGETYEQYF

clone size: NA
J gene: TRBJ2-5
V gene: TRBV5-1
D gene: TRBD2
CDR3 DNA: TGCGCCAGCAGCTTCGCGGGAGGTCGGGAGACCCAGTACTTC
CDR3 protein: CASSFAGGRETQYF

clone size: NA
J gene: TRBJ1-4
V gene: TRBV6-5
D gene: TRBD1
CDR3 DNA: TGTGCCAGCAGTTACTATCAGGGGGATGAAAAACTGTTTTTT
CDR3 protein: CASSYYQGDEKLFF

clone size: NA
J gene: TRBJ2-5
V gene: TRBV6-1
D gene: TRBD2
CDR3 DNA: TGTGCCAGTGGGGATAGCGGGAGGGCTGGGACCCAGTACTTC
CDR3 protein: CASGDSGRAGTQYF

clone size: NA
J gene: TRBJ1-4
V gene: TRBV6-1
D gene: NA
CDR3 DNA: TGTGCCAGCATCCCCGGGGGGCGGATTGGAAAACTGTTTTTT
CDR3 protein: CASIPGGRIGKLFF

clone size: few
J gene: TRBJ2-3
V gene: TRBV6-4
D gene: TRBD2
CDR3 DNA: TGTGCCAGCAGTGGACTAGCGGGAGGCACAGATACGCAGTATTTT
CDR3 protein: CASSGLAGGTDTQYF

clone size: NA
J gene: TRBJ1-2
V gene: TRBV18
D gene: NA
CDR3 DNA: TGTGCCAGCTCACCACTGCACAGGGTGAATGGCTACACCTTC
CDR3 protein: CASSPLHRVNGYTF

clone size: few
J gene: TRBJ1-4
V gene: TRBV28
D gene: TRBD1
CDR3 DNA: TGTGCCAGCAGTTTAGGGACAGGGGATGAAAAACTGTTTTTT
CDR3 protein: CASSLGTGDEKLFF

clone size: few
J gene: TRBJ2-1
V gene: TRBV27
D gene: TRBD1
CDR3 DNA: TGTGCCAGCAGCCGACAGGGCTATGAGCAGTTCTTC
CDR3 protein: CASSRQGYEQFF

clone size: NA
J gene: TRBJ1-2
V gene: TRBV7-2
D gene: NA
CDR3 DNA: TGTGCCAGCAGCTTTGCTCTCGACAGCTCCAAAGGCTACACCTTC
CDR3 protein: CASSFALDSSKGYTF

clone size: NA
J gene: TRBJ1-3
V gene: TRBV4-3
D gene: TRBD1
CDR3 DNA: TGCGCCAGCAGCCGGGACAGGGCTGGAAACACCATATATTTT
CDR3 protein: CASSRDRAGNTIYF

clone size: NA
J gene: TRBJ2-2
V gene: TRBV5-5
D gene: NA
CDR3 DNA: TGTGCCAGCAGTATTTCCGGGGAGCTGTTTTTT
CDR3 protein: CASSISGELFF

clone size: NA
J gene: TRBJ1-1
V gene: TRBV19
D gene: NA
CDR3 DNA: TGTGCCAGTAGTCCGAGACTCCTGATGAACACTGAAGCTTTCTTT
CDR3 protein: CASSPRLLMNTEAFF

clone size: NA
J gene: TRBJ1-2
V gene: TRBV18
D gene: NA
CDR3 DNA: TGTGCCAGCTCACCTGACAGGAACTATGGCTACACCTTC
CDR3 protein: CASSPDRNYGYTF

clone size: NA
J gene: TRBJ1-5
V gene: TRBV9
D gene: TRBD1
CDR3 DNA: TGTGCCAGCAGCGTAGGGGACAGAGTGTGGCCCCAGCATTTT
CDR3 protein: CASSVGDRVWPQHF

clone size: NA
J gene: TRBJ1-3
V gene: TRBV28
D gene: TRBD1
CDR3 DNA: TGTGCCAGCAGCTCCGGGACAGCTTCTGGAAACACCATATATTTT
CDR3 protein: CASSSGTASGNTIYF

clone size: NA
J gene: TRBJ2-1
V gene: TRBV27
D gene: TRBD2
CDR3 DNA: TGTGCCAGCAGTTTGGGCGGGGGGGCCCCTATGTACAATGAGCAGTTCTTC
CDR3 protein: CASSLGGGAPMYNEQFF

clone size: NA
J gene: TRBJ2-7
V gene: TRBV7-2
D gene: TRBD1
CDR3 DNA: TGTGCCAGCAGCTCTCGACGGACAGGGTTAGATTTTGGGCAGTACTTC
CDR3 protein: CASSSRRTGLDFGQYF

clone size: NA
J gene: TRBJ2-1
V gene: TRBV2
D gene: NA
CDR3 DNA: TGTGCCAGCAGTGATAGTCTGCGGTTCTACAATGAGCAGTTCTTC
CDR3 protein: CASSDSLRFYNEQFF

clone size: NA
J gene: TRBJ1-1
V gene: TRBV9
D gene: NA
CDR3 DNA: TGTGCCAGCAGCGTAGAGCTCAGGGCGGCTCTGAACACTGAAGCTTTCTTT
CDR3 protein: CASSVELRAALNTEAFF

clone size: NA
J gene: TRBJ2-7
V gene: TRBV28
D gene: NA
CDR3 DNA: TGTGCCAGCAGGCAACAAACTATCCCGAGAGAGGACGAGCAGTACTTC
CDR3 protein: CASRQQTIPREDEQYF

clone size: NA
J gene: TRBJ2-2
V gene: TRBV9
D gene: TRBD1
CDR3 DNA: TGTGCCAGCAGCGTCGGGACAGCCCGGTTCGGGGAGCTGTTTTTT
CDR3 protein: CASSVGTARFGELFF

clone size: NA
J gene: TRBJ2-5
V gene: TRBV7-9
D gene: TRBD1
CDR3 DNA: TGTGCCAGCAGCTTGGGACAGGGCCAAGAGACCCAGTACTTC
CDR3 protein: CASSLGQGQETQYF

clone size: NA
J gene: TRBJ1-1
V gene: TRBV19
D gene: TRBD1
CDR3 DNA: TGTGCCAGTAGTACCCTTGACAGGGCGGGAGCTTTCTTT
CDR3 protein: CASSTLDRAGAFF

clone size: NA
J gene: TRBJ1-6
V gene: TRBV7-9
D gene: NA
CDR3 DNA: TGTGCCAGCAGCTTTGCGGGGGCCGCCAGCTCCTATAATTCACCCCTCCACTTT
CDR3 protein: CASSFAGAASSYNSPLHF

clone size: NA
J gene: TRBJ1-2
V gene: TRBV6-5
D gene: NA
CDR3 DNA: TGTGCCAGCAGTTCAACCAGGGTGTGGGGAGGCTACACCTTC
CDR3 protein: CASSSTRVWGGYTF

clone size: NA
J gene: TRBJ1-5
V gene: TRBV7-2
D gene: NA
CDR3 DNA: TGTGCCAGCAGAATGTCAGGGATGGGTCAGCCCCAGCATTTT
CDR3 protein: CASRMSGMGQPQHF

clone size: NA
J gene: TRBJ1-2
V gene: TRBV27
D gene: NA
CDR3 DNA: TGTGCCAGCAGTCCGACCTCGGACAGAAAGAACTATGGCTACACCTTC
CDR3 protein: CASSPTSDRKNYGYTF

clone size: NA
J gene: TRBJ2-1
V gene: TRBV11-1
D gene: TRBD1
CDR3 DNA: TGTGCCAGCAGCCCGGACAGGGGATACAATGAGCAGTTCTTC
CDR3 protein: CASSPDRGYNEQFF

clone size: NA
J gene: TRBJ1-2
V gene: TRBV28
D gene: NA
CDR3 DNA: TGTGCCAGCAGTTTGCCCCAGGCAAGCTACACCTTC
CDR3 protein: CASSLPQASYTF

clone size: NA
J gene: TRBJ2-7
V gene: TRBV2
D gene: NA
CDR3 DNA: TGTGCCAGTCGCGCCAACGGCGGATCCTACGAGCAGTACTTC
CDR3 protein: CASRANGGSYEQYF

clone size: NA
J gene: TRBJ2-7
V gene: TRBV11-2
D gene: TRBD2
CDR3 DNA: TGTGCCAGCAGCTTGAGGACTAGCGGGGACTCCACCTACGAGCAGTACTTC
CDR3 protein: CASSLRTSGDSTYEQYF

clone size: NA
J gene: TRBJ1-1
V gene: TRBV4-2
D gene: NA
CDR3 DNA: TGTGCCAGCAGCCAAGAGGCGGTTTTGAACACTGAAGCTTTCTTT
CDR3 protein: CASSQEAVLNTEAFF

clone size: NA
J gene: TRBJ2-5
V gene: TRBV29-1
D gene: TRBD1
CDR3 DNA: TGCAGCGTCGAGCTAACTGGGGACAGGGGTTTGTTGGAGACCCAGTACTTC
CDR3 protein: CSVELTGDRGLLETQYF